This T cell receptor beta chain was identified during a study of blood T cell repertoires in COVID-19. Looking at the study overall: The study drew acute and convalescent COVID-19 samples from the United States, Italy and Spain.

Living in about two dozen US areas, the participants were between roughly 18 and 89 years of age. Cohort allocation depended upon clinical history that participants reported. Germline CDR1 and CDR2: KGHSH and LQKENI. The CDR3 length is 15 residues. V shed 7 bases and J 6 bases; nucleotides not matched to a gene: 10. Original data processing: Amplification of reference gene primers was used by the study to estimate nucleated cell counts. Libraries were prepared by immunoSEQ multiplex PCR; TCRdb keeps only in-frame clonotypes and omits some of them. V and J calls and clone size are those listed in that table; D and trimming were worked out from the DNA. This table holds hundreds of thousands of clones, 88% found once.

Sequenced input: PBMCs or T cells enriched from blood (not recorded which). This clonotype was obtained from a middle-aged woman with acute COVID-19. The chain combines TRBV18 with TRBJ1-2; TRBD1 matches 11 bases. The CDR3 here is CASLRLDRGLHGYTF. The CDR3 nucleotides read TGTGCCAGCTTGAGGCTGGACAGGGGGCTCCATGGCTACACCTTC.